Presented here are 12 T cell receptor beta chains from one specimen sequenced in a study of T cell responses to AZD1222 COVID-19 vaccine. Measured with immunoSEQ multiplex PCR; TCRdb has only the in-frame clones, and not every one. Of 110,000 or so clones in the sample, about 87% were seen once. Sequencing used peripheral blood, obtained 28 days after the second AZD1222 dose. The receptor source for this set is an adult who received the AZD1222 COVID-19 vaccine.

This clone has only one observation. The chain joins TRBV6-5 to TRBJ1-4; 8 nucleotides agree with TRBD1. The CDR3 loop spans 15 amino acids. CDR1 and CDR2 from the germline V gene are MNHEY and SVGAGI. V gave up 4 bases and J gave up 14 bases; unmatched junction bases: 15. CDR3 sequence (DNA): TGTGCCAGCAGTTCAGAGGGTGGCCGACAGGGGTGGCTGTTTTTT. It is translated as CASSSEGGRQGWLFF.

J is TRBJ2-1 and V is TRBV10-2, with no clear D. Trimming pared 7 bases from V and 0 bases from J, leaving 13 bases between. The CDR3 loop spans 15 amino acids. CDR1 and CDR2 from the germline V gene are WSHSY and SAAADI. In nucleotides, the CDR3 is TGCGCCAGCACCACGGTACAGAGCTCCTACAATGAGCAGTTCTTC. Translating it yields CASTTVQSSYNEQFF.

This chain links TRBV7-9 with TRBJ2-5, with 7 positions matching TRBD2. Germline lookup yields CDR1 SEHNR and CDR2 FQNEAQ (reference sequence). The CDR3 length is 17 residues. Unmatched junction bases numbered 17, after V lost 5 bases and J lost 5 bases. This chain's CDR3 is CASSKGLLVGGAETQYF. In DNA form, the CDR3 reads TGTGCCAGCAGCAAGGGACTATTAGTGGGGGGTGCGGAGACCCAGTACTTC.

This chain links TRBV7-3 with TRBJ2-2; 7 nucleotides align to TRBD2. The V gene's germline CDR1 is SGHTA and CDR2 FQGTGA. The J segment lost 6 bases and the V segment lost 5 bases, leaving 9 bases of the junction unmatched. This CDR3 is 15 amino acids long. This CDR3 is CASSLSGVVSGELFF. In DNA, the CDR3 is TGTGCCAGCAGCCTAAGCGGGGTCGTTTCCGGGGAGCTGTTTTTT.

The V gene is TRBV5-1, the J gene TRBJ1-2; a possible D gene is TRBD1 (5 bases). The CDR3 sequence is 12 residues long. Trimming took 0 bases from V and 8 from J, leaving 8 bases between them. Germline loops: CDR1 SGHRS, CDR2 YFSETQ. The CDR3 spells CASSLGQRGYTF. The DNA for the CDR3 is TGCGCCAGCAGCTTGGGACAGAGGGGCTACACCTTC.

The chain has TRBV29-1 and TRBJ1-1, with 10 bases fitting TRBD1. The J segment lost 7 bases and the V segment lost 7 bases, leaving 12 bases of the junction unmatched. CDR1 is SQVTM, CDR2 ANQGSEA, per germline. This CDR3 is 14 amino acids long. The CDR3 spells CSASFSTGGVEAFF. The CDR3 DNA sequence: TGCAGCGCTTCATTCTCGACAGGGGGCGTTGAAGCTTTCTTT.

CDR3 nucleotides: TGTGCCAGCAAGCAACGGACGAGCACTGAAGCTTTCTTT. Translation: CASKQRTSTEAFF. The chain links TRBV7-3 to TRBJ1-1; D is uncertain. Germline values: CDR1 SGHTA, CDR2 FQGTGA. Trimming removed 7 bases from V and 4 bases from J, with 13 bases in between. This CDR3 comprises 13 residues.

The chain combines TRBV2 with TRBJ1-1; D is unclear. Germline CDR1 is SNHLY and CDR2 is FYNNEI. The CDR3 has 15 amino acids. With 4 bases removed from V and 2 bases from J, the gap between germline ends came to 14 bases. Here the CDR3 DNA reads TGTGCCAGCAGTGCCCTGGGCCCAGATAACACTGAAGCTTTCTTT. It encodes CASSALGPDNTEAFF.

V gene TRBV24-1 combines with J gene TRBJ2-7; TRBD1 matches at 12 bases. CDR3 size: 14 residues. The V gene end was trimmed by 11 bases and the J gene end by 6 bases; junction bases not matched to a gene: 10. CDR1 is KGHDR, CDR2 SFDVKD, per germline. CDR3 in DNA: TGTGCCATAGCCCCGGGACAGGGGGCCGGCGAGCAGTACTTC. Its protein product is CAIAPGQGAGEQYF.

This chain connects TRBV19 to TRBJ2-1, with 9 bases that match TRBD2. V lost 6 bases to trimming and J lost 4 bases; unmatched junction nucleotides: 10. Germline lookup yields CDR1 LNHDA and CDR2 SQIVND (reference sequence). The CDR3 length is 16 residues. The CDR3 nucleotides read TGTGCCAGTAGCCTTCCCGGCGGGGGGGGGTACAATGAGCAGTTCTTC. As protein: CASSLPGGGGYNEQFF.

This chain connects TRBV19 to TRBJ2-6; D gene unclear. The V and J ends lost 4 bases and 2 bases respectively, with 9 bases between them. The CDR3 sequence is 15 residues long. Germline V gene sequence: CDR1 LNHDA, CDR2 SQIVND (reference sequence). DNA for the CDR3: TGTGCCAGTAGTAGGACGGGTGCTGGGGCCAACGTCCTGACTTTC. Its translation is CASSRTGAGANVLTF.

The chain is built from TRBV6-5 and TRBJ1-1, with TRBD1 as a possible D gene (5 bases). The CDR3 extends over 15 amino acids. Germline V gene data show CDR1 as MNHEY and CDR2 as SVGAGI. Trimming took off 8 bases at V and 2 bases at J, with 18 bases between the two ends. The CDR3 DNA sequence: TGTGCCAGCGTCGGGGCAGAGGGGTCCAACACTGAAGCTTTCTTT. This gives the protein CASVGAEGSNTEAFF.